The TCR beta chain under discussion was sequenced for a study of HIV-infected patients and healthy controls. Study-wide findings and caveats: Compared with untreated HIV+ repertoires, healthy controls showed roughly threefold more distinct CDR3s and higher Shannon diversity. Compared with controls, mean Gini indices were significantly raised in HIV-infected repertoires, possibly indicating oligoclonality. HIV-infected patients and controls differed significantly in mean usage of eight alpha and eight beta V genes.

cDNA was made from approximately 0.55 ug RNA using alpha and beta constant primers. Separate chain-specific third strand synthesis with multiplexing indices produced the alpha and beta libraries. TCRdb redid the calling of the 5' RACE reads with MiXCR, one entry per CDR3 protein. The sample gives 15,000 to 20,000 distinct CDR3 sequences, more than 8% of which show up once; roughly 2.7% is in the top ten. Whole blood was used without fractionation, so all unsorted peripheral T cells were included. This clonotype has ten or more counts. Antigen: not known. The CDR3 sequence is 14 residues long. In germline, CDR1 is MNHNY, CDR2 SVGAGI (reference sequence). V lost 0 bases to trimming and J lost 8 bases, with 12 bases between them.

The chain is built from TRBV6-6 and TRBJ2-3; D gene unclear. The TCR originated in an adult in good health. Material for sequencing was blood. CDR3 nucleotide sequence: TGTGCCAGCAGTTACTCAAACCAGCGCGGTACGCAGTATTTT. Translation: CASSYSNQRGTQYF.